A single sample is the source of the 25 T cell receptor beta chains below, sequenced in a study of cytomegalovirus exposure and HLA in healthy donors. In the PCR, 60 Vbeta and 13 Jbeta primers were used. Produced via immunoSEQ multiplex PCR; TCRdb's table is partial and in-frame only. The data contain under 150,000 clones, 70% to 80% of them seen just once; the ten biggest clones take up roughly 4.2%. The material sequenced was PBMCs. The receptors derive from a middle-aged woman in good health and CMV-seropositive.

CDR3 bases: TGTGCCAGCAGCGTAGCGGGAAGCTCTGGAAACACCATATATTTT. Residues: CASSVAGSSGNTIYF. This chain uses TRBV9 with TRBJ1-3; D not certain. With 0 bases removed from V and 0 bases from J, the gap between germline ends came to 7 bases. The CDR3 length is 15 residues. Germline loops: CDR1 SGDLS, CDR2 YYNGEE.

The chain recombines TRBV9 with TRBJ2-1; 8 nucleotides line up with TRBD2. Trimming removed 2 bases from V and 0 bases from J; junction bases left unmatched: 10. Germline-derived CDR1 and CDR2 are SGDLS and YYNGEE. The CDR3 consists of 18 residues. CDR3 residues: CASSVLGGLDPSYNEQFF. The CDR3, as DNA: TGTGCCAGCAGCGTCCTAGGGGGACTAGACCCCTCCTACAATGAGCAGTTCTTC.

The rearrangement uses TRBV9 and TRBJ1-1; D is possibly TRBD1 (6 bases). V was shortened by 4 bases and J by 6 bases, with 16 bases between the two germline ends. The CDR3 consists of 14 residues. Germline-derived CDR1 and CDR2 are SGDLS and YYNGEE. In DNA, the CDR3 is TGTGCCAGCAGCACTGCAACAGGGAGCCCTGAAGCTTTCTTT. Residues: CASSTATGSPEAFF.

CDR3 sequence reads: CAISGRTGQGVSETQYF. CDR3 coding DNA: TGTGCCATCAGTGGGCGTACGGGACAGGGGGTTTCAGAGACCCAGTACTTC. The rearrangement joins TRBV10-3 to TRBJ2-5; 11 bases are a match to TRBD1. The germline CDR1 and CDR2 sequences are ENHRY and SYGVKD. The CDR3 has 17 residues. The ends lost 4 bases at V and 4 bases at J; junction bases unmatched: 11.

V and J are TRBV5-6 and TRBJ1-1, with D perhaps matching TRBD1 (6 bases). CDR1 SGHDT and CDR2 YYEEEE come from the germline V gene. Trimming shortened V by 1 base and J by 3 bases, and 10 bases separated the two germline ends. There are 14 residues in the CDR3. CDR3 region: CASSLWGQDTEAFF. CDR3 sequence (DNA): TGTGCCAGCAGCTTGTGGGGGCAGGACACTGAAGCTTTCTTT.

The genes are TRBV5-1 and TRBJ1-2; D not resolved. The V gene lost 0 bases and the J gene lost 8 bases, with 14 bases spanning the gap. From germline, CDR1 is SGHRS and CDR2 YFSETQ. The CDR3 covers 14 residues. The DNA of the CDR3 is TGCGCCAGCAGCTTGGAACGGTCGGGTGGGGGCTACACCTTC. It translates to CASSLERSGGGYTF.

The chain recombines TRBV10-2 with TRBJ1-1; 7 bases map to TRBD1. With V trimmed by 6 bases and J by 3 bases, 4 bases remained unmatched. This CDR3 comprises 13 residues. The germline V gene encodes CDR1 WSHSY and CDR2 SAAADI. The CDR3 protein is CASREGAYTEAFF. The CDR3 DNA reads as TGCGCCAGCAGGGAGGGGGCGTACACTGAAGCTTTCTTT.

The V and J genes are TRBV19 and TRBJ2-5, with 7 nucleotides matching TRBD1. J gave up 4 bases and V 4 bases, and 12 bases lay outside the gene matches. Germline V gene sequence: CDR1 LNHDA, CDR2 SQIVND (reference sequence). The length of the CDR3 is 16 residues. CDR3 loop: CASSTTGIAGGETQYF. The CDR3 nucleotides are TGTGCCAGTAGTACCACGGGGATCGCAGGGGGAGAGACCCAGTACTTC.

This clone was counted only a few times. J is TRBJ2-5 and V is TRBV19, with TRBD2 matching 12 bases. This CDR3 is 16 amino acids long. Per the germline V gene, CDR1 is LNHDA and CDR2 is SQIVND (reference sequence). The V gene end was trimmed by 4 bases and the J gene end by 5 bases; junction bases not matched to a gene: 8. The CDR3 region is CASSNLAGGPLETQYF. CDR3 nucleotide sequence: TGTGCCAGTAGTAATCTAGCGGGGGGGCCCCTGGAGACCCAGTACTTC.

The J gene is TRBJ2-1, the V gene TRBV19; 8 bases line up with TRBD1. V dropped 5 bases and J dropped 3; count of bases not matched to a gene: 3. The germline CDR1 and CDR2 sequences are LNHDA and SQIVND (reference sequence). This CDR3 has 14 residues. CDR3 amino acids: CASSETGVYNEQFF. The DNA for the CDR3 is TGTGCCAGTAGTGAGACAGGGGTCTACAATGAGCAGTTCTTC.

The V gene is TRBV5-1, the J gene TRBJ2-5; 10 bases are shared with TRBD2. J lost 2 bases, V lost 4 bases, and 14 bases had no gene match. This CDR3 region has 18 residues. Germline V gene data show CDR1 as SGHRS and CDR2 as YFSETQ. The CDR3 DNA follows: TGCGCCAGCAGCCCCGGGGCTAGCGGGAGTTGGGGTCAAGAGACCCAGTACTTC. The encoded protein is CASSPGASGSWGQETQYF.

A remark on this clone: The junction does not match germline at one end; this may be a read error. The chain couples TRBV7-3 to TRBJ2-3, with D perhaps TRBD1 (5 bases). This CDR3 region has 15 residues. Germline values: CDR1 SGHTA, CDR2 FQGTGA. This CDR3 reads CSSSLSQGPTDTQYF. For the CDR3, the DNA is TGTTCCAGCAGCTTAAGTCAGGGCCCCACAGATACGCAGTATTTT.

The rearrangement links TRBV30 to TRBJ2-5; D may be TRBD2 (5 bases). CDR1 and CDR2 from the germline V gene are GTSNPN and SVGIG (reference sequence). The CDR3 extends over 13 amino acids. Trimming pared 0 bases from V and 11 bases from J, leaving 16 bases between. CDR3 DNA sequence: TGTGCCTGGAGTGTAAAGGGTTTGAGGGAGCAGTACTTC. Translating it yields CAWSVKGLREQYF. Based on the CDR3 plus reference TRBV30 and TRBJ2-5, the full variable domain is SQTIHQWPATLVQPVGSPLSLECTVEGTSNPNLYWYRQAAGRGLQLLFYSVGIGQISSEVPQNLSASRPQDRQFILSSKKLLLSDSGFYLCAWSVKGLREQYFGPGTRLLVL.

This clone occurred a few times. The chain combines TRBV2 with TRBJ1-6, with D tentatively TRBD1 (6 bases). CDR3 length: 18 residues. V lost 4 bases, J lost 0 bases, and 16 bases lay in between. Per the germline V gene, CDR1 is SNHLY and CDR2 is FYNNEI. In DNA, the CDR3 is TGTGCCAGCAGTGTCTCCGACAGGACTAGCTCCTATAATTCACCCCTCCACTTT. It specifies CASSVSDRTSSYNSPLHF.

The chain is built from TRBV7-9 and TRBJ2-5; TRBD1 might be the D (5 bases). V was shortened by 3 bases and J by 3 bases, with 11 bases between the two germline ends. Germline CDR1 SEHNR, CDR2 FQNEAQ (reference sequence). The CDR3 is 14 amino acids. The CDR3 reads CASSFRQQKETQYF. The CDR3 DNA follows: TGTGCCAGCAGCTTCAGACAGCAAAAAGAGACCCAGTACTTC.

The J gene is TRBJ1-1, the V gene TRBV6-5; TRBD1 aligns across 9 bases. The V and J ends lost 6 bases and 10 bases, in that order; junction bases with no gene match: 6. The germline V gene encodes CDR1 MNHEY and CDR2 SVGAGI. There are 12 residues in the CDR3. CDR3 bases: TGTGCCAGCAGCGACAGGGGGGCGGGAGCTTTCTTT. This sequence encodes CASSDRGAGAFF.

The chain couples TRBV19 to TRBJ2-2; weak D call: TRBD2 (5 bases). The V gene's germline CDR1 is LNHDA and CDR2 SQIVND (reference sequence). This CDR3 has 15 amino acids. Trimming pared 5 bases from V and 4 bases from J, leaving 14 bases between. The CDR3 region has the DNA TGTGCCAGTAGTTCTCGACGGAGGAGCACCGGGGAGCTGTTTTTT. Its translation: CASSSRRRSTGELFF.

This chain links TRBV5-1 with TRBJ2-7; D is uncertain. Looked up from germline, CDR1 is SGHRS and CDR2 is YFSETQ. This CDR3 is built from 15 residues. V lost 1 base and J 0 bases, leaving 11 bases between the germline ends. The CDR3 loop reads CASSLFPERSYEQYF. CDR3 DNA: TGCGCCAGCAGCTTGTTCCCAGAACGCTCCTACGAGCAGTACTTC.

The CDR3 sequence is CASSSYFSEHSNIQYF. Written as DNA, the CDR3 is TGTGCCAGCAGCTCCTATTTTAGCGAGCATTCAAACATTCAGTACTTC. The chain employs TRBV13 and TRBJ2-4; the D gene is possibly TRBD2 (5 bases). CDR1 is PRHDT and CDR2 is FYEKMQ in the germline V gene (reference sequence). The CDR3 runs to 16 residues. Trimming cost V 4 bases and J 6 bases, with 19 bases left between them.

This clone was counted only a few times. The V gene is TRBV7-9, the J gene TRBJ2-1; D may be TRBD2 (6 bases). The CDR3 length is 14 residues. Looked up from germline, CDR1 is SEHNR and CDR2 is FQNEAQ (reference sequence). V was cut by 5 bases and J by 6 bases, with 14 bases left in between. The CDR3 coding sequence is TGTGCCAGCAGCCCCCCCTCTAGCGCCAATGAGCAGTTCTTC. Encoded protein: CASSPPSSANEQFF.

This clone was recorded once. The chain is built from TRBV10-1 and TRBJ2-7; TRBD1 agrees at 9 bases. This CDR3 is built from 14 residues. J gave up 3 bases and V 7 bases, and 7 bases lay outside the gene matches. Looked up from germline, CDR1 is WNHNN and CDR2 is SYGVQD (reference sequence). The CDR3 region has the DNA TGCGCCAGCATCAACCGGGACAGGGACTACGAGCAGTACTTC. Protein: CASINRDRDYEQYF.

This chain connects TRBV5-1 to TRBJ2-2, with D perhaps matching TRBD1 (5 bases). The CDR3 runs to 14 residues. V lost 3 bases and J lost 3, with 9 bases in between. Germline CDR1 SGHRS, CDR2 YFSETQ. CDR3 loop: CASSSDSYTGELFF. Written as DNA, the CDR3 is TGCGCCAGCAGCTCAGACAGTTACACCGGGGAGCTGTTTTTT.

This chain uses TRBV6-5 with TRBJ1-2; D gene ambiguous. Germline V gives CDR1 MNHEY, CDR2 SVGAGI. Deletions cut 5 bases from V and 3 bases from J, with 13 bases between. CDR3 size: 14 residues. CDR3 bases: TGTGCCAGCAGTCACTACAGATCCGACTATGGCTACACCTTC. Its translation: CASSHYRSDYGYTF.

This clone was seen more than once but under ten times. This chain links TRBV4-3 with TRBJ1-5; 7 bases fit TRBD1. Germline CDR1 and CDR2: LGHNA and YSLEER. The CDR3 is made up of 16 amino acids. Germline trimming cut 3 bases from V and 6 bases from J; bases unmatched to any gene: 11. CDR3 in amino acids: CASSHSAVRGPQPQHF. The CDR3, as DNA: TGCGCCAGCAGCCACTCAGCGGTTAGGGGGCCTCAGCCCCAGCATTTT.

The genes are TRBV7-7 and TRBJ2-5, with a possible D match to TRBD1 (7 bases). Germline CDR1 is SSHAT and CDR2 is FNYEAQ (reference sequence). The CDR3 totals 12 residues. The CDR3 bases are TGTGCTACCCAGTCAGGGGGGGAGACCCAGTACTTC. Amino acids: CATQSGGETQYF.